The clone carrying this TCR beta chain came up many times. Its antigen is unknown. This specimen comes from a study of naive and memory T cell subsets. The library had UMIs added by 3' ligation of an oligonucleotide to TCR cDNA. Whole blood, 2.5 ml, came from adult healthy volunteers. Cells were not sorted; total RNA input targeted about 1 to 1000 ng. Four PCR rounds used nested alpha and beta constant region primers plus the SP2 primer. For blood and skin samples, reverse transcription used TCR alpha and beta constant primers. TCRdb reprocessed the 5' RACE reads with MiXCR, giving one entry per CDR3 protein. The data show over 45,000 distinct CDR3 sequences, approximately 8% seen once. Germline lookup yields CDR1 SQVTM and CDR2 ANQGSEA. The CDR3 runs to 14 residues. V was shortened by 6 bases and J by 5 bases, with 16 bases between the two germline ends. The study, taken as a whole, reports: This RNA-based method may be sensitive to activation-related transcript changes.

The genes are TRBV29-1 and TRBJ1-4, with a possible D match to TRBD1 (5 bases). This TCR was recovered from a female donor in good health. CDR3 protein: CSVSVGTENEKLFF. The CDR3 DNA is TGCAGCGTCTCCGTCGGGACTGAGAATGAAAAACTGTTTTTT.